The 9 T cell receptor beta chains below were found in one sample sequenced in a study of T-cell reconstitution after alpha-beta-depleted transplantation in children. Construction of the TCRbeta library involved unique molecular identifiers. TCRdb processed the PCR reads anew with MiXCR; each CDR3 protein has one entry. The data hold approximately 200,000 distinct CDR3 sequences, with more than 14% observed a single time. The source was PBMCs from the stem cell graft donor, collected from the stem cell graft. These receptors all come from a human donor who donated a stem cell graft to a child with acute lymphoblastic leukemia.

There are many counts of this clonotype. The J gene is TRBJ1-2, the V gene TRBV24-1; D perhaps matches TRBD1 (5 bases). The germline V gene has CDR1 KGHDR and CDR2 SFDVKD. The CDR3 loop spans 12 amino acids. The V and J ends lost 9 bases and 3 bases respectively, with 10 bases between them. CDR3 sequence (DNA): TGTGCCACCTCGGGACGGTACTATGGCTACACCTTC. Its translation is CATSGRYYGYTF.

This clonotype was seen repeatedly, ten times or more. The chain couples TRBV7-9 to TRBJ2-1; TRBD2 agrees at 10 bases. This CDR3 has 16 amino acids. Germline values: CDR1 SEHNR, CDR2 FQNEAQ (reference sequence). The trim removed 3 bases at V and 7 bases at J, leaving 9 bases unmatched. The CDR3 loop is CASSFRASGSGNEQFF. CDR3 in DNA: TGTGCCAGCAGCTTTCGAGCTAGCGGGAGTGGGAATGAGCAGTTCTTC.

This clonotype was recorded at least ten times. The chain uses TRBV7-9 and TRBJ2-5; possible D gene TRBD1, 5 bases. Germline V CDR1 and CDR2: SEHNR, FQNEAQ (reference sequence). The V gene lost 5 bases and the J gene lost 2 bases, with 12 bases spanning the gap. CDR3 length: 14 amino acids. The chain's CDR3 is CASSDQGVQETQYF. The CDR3 DNA is TGTGCCAGCAGCGACCAGGGTGTTCAAGAGACCCAGTACTTC.

There are many counts of this clonotype. V is TRBV28 and J is TRBJ1-6; no definite D call. The V and J ends lost 8 bases and 0 bases respectively, with 11 bases between them. CDR1 is MDHEN and CDR2 is SYDVKM in the germline V gene. This CDR3 is 15 amino acids long. The CDR3 nucleotides read TGTGCCAGCTCGTCGATGAGCTCCTATAATTCACCCCTCCACTTT. This codes for CASSSMSSYNSPLHF.

Many counts were recorded for this clonotype. The rearrangement uses TRBV6-1 and TRBJ2-4; D tentatively fits TRBD1 or TRBD2 (5 bases each). The CDR3 consists of 13 residues. The germline V gene has CDR1 MNHNS and CDR2 SASEGT. Trimming removed 5 bases at V and 6 bases at J, with 11 bases between. The CDR3 loop is CASSLPGTNIQYF. CDR3 nucleotides: TGTGCCAGCAGTCTCCCCGGGACAAACATTCAGTACTTC.

This clonotype was counted many times. The chain uses TRBV2 and TRBJ2-1; D not certain. CDR1 SNHLY and CDR2 FYNNEI come from the germline V gene. The CDR3 spans 13 residues. V was clipped by 4 bases and J by 5 bases, with 9 bases between them. The CDR3 DNA follows: TGTGCCAGCAGTGGTTATGCGGACAATGAGCAGTTCTTC. It is translated as CASSGYADNEQFF.

This clonotype was counted many times. The V call is TRBV5-1, the J call TRBJ2-5, with D uncertain. CDR3 length: 14 residues. In germline, CDR1 is SGHRS, CDR2 YFSETQ. V lost 0 bases to trimming and J lost 4 bases, with 10 bases between them. DNA for the CDR3: TGCGCCAGCAGCTTGGGGACGGCTGGAGAGACCCAGTACTTC. This codes for CASSLGTAGETQYF.

This clonotype showed up many times. The chain links TRBV5-1 to TRBJ1-6; D not certain. The germline gives CDR1 SGHRS, CDR2 YFSETQ. Trimming removed 3 bases at V and 5 bases at J, with 9 bases between. CDR3 length equals 14 residues. CDR3 coding DNA: TGCGCCAGCAGCTGGGGTCGCGATAATTCACCCCTCCACTTT. This encodes CASSWGRDNSPLHF.

This clonotype came up many times. This chain uses TRBV10-3 with TRBJ2-3, with TRBD1 as a possible D gene (5 bases). Germline V gene lookup returns CDR1 ENHRY and CDR2 SYGVKD. The CDR3 is 18 residues long. V was pared by 4 bases and J by 4 bases, with 24 bases between. In DNA, the CDR3 is TGTGCCATCAGTGCCCTGGGGCAGGGAAGGATCGGCCCAGATACGCAGTATTTT. This gives the protein CAISALGQGRIGPDTQYF.